Listed here are 17 T cell receptor beta chains from one sample, sequenced in a study of T cells in women clearing cervical HPV infection. Generated by immunoSEQ multiplex PCR, the TCRdb table keeps only in-frame clones and is missing some. The sample holds about 8,400 clones. The sample taken for sequencing was blood buffy coat. These receptors were collected from a woman aged 18 to 75 with a cervical HPV16 infection that either progressed to CIN3+ or cleared (not recorded which).

Turning to this clone: The read ends 3 residues shy of where the CDR3 ends; the end is completed using the germline J gene. The chain links TRBV7-6 to TRBJ1-5, with 8 bases lining up with TRBD1. Trimming cost V 4 bases and J 4 bases; bases outside gene matches: 3. CDR1 and CDR2 from the germline V gene are SGHVS and FNYEAQ. CDR3 size: 14 residues. The chain's CDR3 is CASSSGTGNQPQHF. The covered CDR3 bases are TGTGCCAGCAGCTCCGGGACAGGAAATCAGCCC.

In regard to this clone: Sequencing ends 3 residues short of the CDR3 end; the germline J gene provides the rest. The chain joins TRBV20-1 to TRBJ2-7; 12 bases are a match to TRBD2. CDR3 size: 17 residues. The junction had 8 bases not matched to a gene; V was cut back by 0 bases and J by 2 bases. Germline V gene lookup returns CDR1 DFQATT and CDR2 SNEGSKA (reference sequence). The CDR3 sequence: CSARDLLAGGETYEQYF. The CDR3 DNA, read in part, is TGCAGTGCTAGAGATCTACTAGCGGGGGGAGAGACCTACGAG.

A note on this clone: The DNA ends 3 residues before the CDR3 does, and the rest of the CDR3 is filled in from the germline J gene. The chain has TRBV12-3 or TRBV12-4 and TRBJ1-6; no clear D. This CDR3 region has 14 residues. V shed 7 bases and J shed 4 bases, with 11 bases lying between them. This CDR3 is CASTVGGYNSPLHF. The CDR3 DNA, read in part, is TGTGCCAGCACCGTTGGCGGGTATAATTCACCC.

On this clone itself: The read falls 3 residues short of the CDR3 end, and the missing part is taken from the germline J gene. This rearrangement joins TRBV19 to TRBJ2-1, with 9 positions matching TRBD1. From germline, CDR1 is LNHDA and CDR2 SQIVND (reference sequence). V lost 6 bases and J lost 8; bases outside the gene matches: 5. The CDR3 runs to 13 residues. CDR3 sequence: CASRDRGVHEQFF. Incomplete CDR3 DNA: TGTGCCAGTAGAGACAGGGGGGTACATGAG.

On this clone itself: The read gets to within 3 residues of the CDR3 end, and the germline J gene fills in the rest. V is TRBV5-1 and J is TRBJ1-1; 8 bases map to TRBD1. Germline CDR1 is SGHRS and CDR2 is YFSETQ. The CDR3 loop spans 12 amino acids. The sequenced CDR3 bases are TGCGCCAGCAGCTTAGGGACAGGATGG. Translating gives CASSLGTGW. The CDR3, in full, reads CASSLGTGWAFF.

Points on this clone: The read terminates 3 residues before the CDR3 end, so the remaining end is supplied by the germline J gene. The chain uses TRBV7-8 and TRBJ2-3; D may be TRBD1 (6 bases). The CDR3 is 15 residues long. Germline V gene sequence: CDR1 SGHVS, CDR2 FQNEAQ. Trimming left V 6 bases short and J 4 bases short, with 17 bases between. The CDR3 loop reads CASRVGDTTPDTQYF. The sequenced part of the CDR3 DNA is TGTGCCAGCAGAGTAGGGGACACCACCCCAGATACG.

Regarding this clone: The CDR3 goes on 3 residues after the read ends, and that part is filled in from the germline J gene. The V and J genes are TRBV2 and TRBJ2-5; 8 bases are shared with TRBD1. Germline V gene sequence: CDR1 SNHLY, CDR2 FYNNEI. The CDR3 consists of 15 residues. V dropped 6 bases and J dropped 1; count of bases not matched to a gene: 7. The part of the CDR3 DNA that was read is TGTGCCAGCAGCCCAGGACAGGGCTTCCAAGAGACC. This sequence encodes CASSPGQGFQET. The entire CDR3 protein is CASSPGQGFQETQYF.

With respect to this clone: The read terminates 3 residues before the CDR3 end, so the remaining end is supplied by the germline J gene. This chain connects TRBV19 to TRBJ1-4, with TRBD1 identical over 7 bases. The germline V gene encodes CDR1 LNHDA and CDR2 SQIVND (reference sequence). After removal of 6 bases from V and 5 bases from J, the junction contained 9 bases not matched to a gene. There are 15 residues in the CDR3. The CDR3 bases that were read are TGTGCCAGTAGGCGGGAAGGGGGCAGAAATGAAAAA. Translating it yields CASRREGGRNEK. The whole CDR3 reads CASRREGGRNEKLFF.

With regard to this clone: The read terminates 3 residues ahead of where the CDR3 ends, so the germline J gene completes it. V and J are TRBV20-1 and TRBJ2-6, with D hard to call. V was pared by 0 bases and J by 4 bases, with 7 bases between. Germline CDR1 reads DFQATT; CDR2 reads SNEGSKA (reference sequence). This CDR3 is 14 amino acids long. CDR3 DNA (partial): TGCAGTGCTAGAGATCGGCGGGGGGCCAACGTC. Protein sequence: CSARDRRGANV. The CDR3, in full, reads CSARDRRGANVLTF.

The part of the CDR3 DNA that was read is TGTGCCAGCAGCCTTCGGGGTGTTGGGGCCAACGTC. This gives the protein CASSLRGVGANV. The whole CDR3 sequence reads CASSLRGVGANVLTF. The V call is TRBV11-2, the J call TRBJ2-6, with TRBD2 as a possible D gene (5 bases). The read falls 3 residues short of the CDR3 end, and the missing part is taken from the germline J gene. V lost 5 bases and J lost 3, with 11 bases in between. Germline CDR1 is SGHAT and CDR2 is FQNNGV. This CDR3 has 15 residues.

Frequency places this clone as medium-sized. The CDR3 end is not reached by the read, which stops 3 residues before it; the germline J gene fills it in. The V and J genes are TRBV11-2 and TRBJ2-7; D possibly corresponds to TRBD2 (6 bases). Trimming took off 1 base at V and 3 bases at J, with 10 bases between the two ends. The germline V gene encodes CDR1 SGHAT and CDR2 FQNNGV. This CDR3 spans 14 amino acids. CDR3 sequence reads: CASSLVGGVYEQYF. The covered CDR3 bases are TGTGCCAGCAGCTTAGTAGGAGGGGTCTACGAG.

As regards this clone: The read halts 3 residues ahead of the CDR3 end, with the missing end drawn from the germline J gene. This rearrangement joins TRBV12-3 or TRBV12-4 to TRBJ1-6; D might be TRBD1 (5 bases). This CDR3 spans 14 amino acids. V was trimmed by 6 bases and J by 10 bases, leaving 16 bases between them. The covered CDR3 bases are TGTGCCAGCAGACTCATCCGGGGGGGATCACCC. This encodes CASRLIRGGSP. The whole CDR3 region reads CASRLIRGGSPLHF.

Turning to this clone: The DNA ends 3 residues before the CDR3 does, and the rest of the CDR3 is filled in from the germline J gene. The chain carries TRBV19 and TRBJ2-4; the match to TRBD2 covers 7 bases. CDR3 length: 13 residues. Germline V gives CDR1 LNHDA, CDR2 SQIVND (reference sequence). The CDR3: CASTPGGMVGQYF. The covered CDR3 bases are TGTGCCAGTACCCCGGGGGGAATGGTTGGT.

About this clone: The read halts 3 residues ahead of the CDR3 end, with the missing end drawn from the germline J gene. The V gene is TRBV6-2 or TRBV6-3, the J gene TRBJ1-5; D call uncertain. CDR1 and CDR2 from the germline V gene are MNHEY and SVGEGT. The CDR3 spans 12 residues. Trimming shortened V by 5 bases and J by 3 bases, and 5 bases separated the two germline ends. The DNA read from the CDR3 is TGTGCCAGCAGTCTAAACAATCAGCCC. This translates into CASSLNNQP. The whole CDR3 protein reads CASSLNNQPQHF.

On this clone: From the germline J gene comes the end of the CDR3, since the read stops 3 residues before it. This chain joins TRBV7-9 and TRBJ1-1, with 9 bases aligning to TRBD1. V shed 5 bases and J 5 bases; nucleotides not matched to a gene: 9. This CDR3 has 15 residues. Germline lookup yields CDR1 SEHNR and CDR2 FQNEAQ (reference sequence). CDR3 region: CASSPEGQGLTEAFF. The sequenced CDR3 bases are TGTGCCAGCAGCCCAGAGGGACAGGGCTTGACTGAA. The full variable domain, its missing parts supplied by reference TRBV7-9 and TRBJ1-1, is DTGVSQNPRHKITKRGQNVTFRCDPISEHNRLYWYRQTLGQGPEFLTYFQNEAQLEKSRLLSDRFSAERPKGSFSTLEIQRTEQGDSAMYLCASSPEGQGLTEAFFGQGTRLTVV.

This clone is identified as medium-sized from frequency. From the germline J gene comes the end of the CDR3, since the read stops 3 residues before it. J is TRBJ1-1 and V is TRBV7-2, with D perhaps matching TRBD1 (6 bases). The CDR3 runs 13 residues. From germline, CDR1 is SGHTA and CDR2 FQGNSA. CDR3: CASSLGRGLSAFF. The CDR3 bases that were read are TGTGCCAGCAGCTTGGGCAGGGGTTTGTCA.

To note about this clone: With the read ending 3 residues before the CDR3 end, the germline J gene is used to fill in that end. The chain couples TRBV7-9 to TRBJ2-4; 8 bases line up with TRBD1. CDR1 and CDR2 from the germline V gene are SEHNR and FQNEAQ (reference sequence). This CDR3 has 15 residues. The sequenced part of the CDR3 DNA is TGTGCCAGCAGCTTTGGACAGGGAGGTATGGAGACT. This translates into CASSFGQGGMET. The entire CDR3 protein is CASSFGQGGMETQYF. The entire variable domain, with the rest obtained from reference TRBV7-9 and TRBJ2-4, is as follows: DTGVSQNPRHKITKRGQNVTFRCDPISEHNRLYWYRQTLGQGPEFLTYFQNEAQLEKSRLLSDRFSAERPKGSFSTLEIQRTEQGDSAMYLCASSFGQGGMETQYFGAGTRLSVL.